The sequence of this T cell receptor beta chain was determined in a study of cytomegalovirus exposure and HLA in healthy donors. Overall study context: For the 300 to 400 genotyped donors, more than 80% fell within the Caucasian-associated ancestry cluster.

PCR primers comprised 60 Vbeta and 13 Jbeta primers. In the original analysis: Roughly 10 million shared chains were among some 75 million unique TCR beta chains counted in a later analysis. Some clones are missing from TCRdb's copy, which holds only in-frame ones; the method was immunoSEQ multiplex PCR. The DNA gave D and trimming, while V, J and clone size come from that table. This table has approximately 110,000 clones, 15% appearing once. Germline CDR1 is LNHDA and CDR2 is SQIVND (reference sequence). Trimming removed 0 bases from V and 2 bases from J, with 10 bases in between. The length of the CDR3 is 15 residues. Study results and caveats: The study listed roughly 150 cytomegalovirus-associated TCR beta chains. A later analysis found common viral pathogens apparently linked to several of the most significant clusters.

Worth noting for this clone: Its antigen is as yet unknown.

Sequencing was done on a sample of PBMCs. The sequence derives from a female donor in good health and CMV-seronegative. J is TRBJ1-2 and V is TRBV19; D unresolved. CDR3 nucleotide sequence: TGTGCCAGTAGTATAGATCGAGGCAAAAACTATGGCTACACCTTC. Translating gives CASSIDRGKNYGYTF.